Listed below are T cell receptor beta chains from one sample, sequenced in a study of cytomegalovirus exposure and HLA in healthy donors. Only in-frame clones appear in the TCRdb table, and some are missing; sequencing was by immunoSEQ multiplex PCR. The table shows around 65,000 clones, with approximately 60% occurring only once. The sequenced material came from PBMCs. Receptors originate from a man aged 25 to 40 in good health and CMV-seronegative. The CDR3 runs from the conserved cysteine through the conserved F or W. The order of the fields is clone size, V gene, D gene, J gene, CDR3 DNA, CDR3 protein. The D gene is left open where the match is weak. Where a row states a size, it is once, few, many or the class of an expanded clone; other rows omit it.

abundance: NA
v_gene: TRBV7-6
d_gene: TRBD1
j_gene: TRBJ1-6
CDR3nt: TGTGCCAGCAGCCGAGGACAGGGGAATTATAATTCACCCCTCCACTTT
CDR3aa: CASSRGQGNYNSPLHF

abundance: NA
v_gene: TRBV6-5
d_gene: TRBD2
j_gene: TRBJ2-7
CDR3nt: TGTGCCAGCAGGATAGCGGGGGGCTCCTACGAGCAGTACTTC
CDR3aa: CASRIAGGSYEQYF

abundance: few
v_gene: TRBV7-9
d_gene: NA
j_gene: TRBJ1-2
CDR3nt: TGTGCCAGCAGCTTGACCCCGTCCGGGACTAACCCCTCTGGCTACACCTTC
CDR3aa: CASSLTPSGTNPSGYTF

abundance: few
v_gene: TRBV4-1
d_gene: TRBD2
j_gene: TRBJ2-5
CDR3nt: TGCGCCAGCAGCCAACTAGCGGGGGGTCTCAATCAAGAGACCCAGTACTTC
CDR3aa: CASSQLAGGLNQETQYF

abundance: once
v_gene: TRBV6-4
d_gene: TRBD1
j_gene: TRBJ1-4
CDR3nt: TGTGCCAGCAGGACTATGGACAGGACGGGTGAAAAACTGTTTTTT
CDR3aa: CASRTMDRTGEKLFF

abundance: NA
v_gene: TRBV6-5
d_gene: NA
j_gene: TRBJ1-2
CDR3nt: TGTGCCAGCAGCGAGGGACTGTCCTATGGCTACACCTTC
CDR3aa: CASSEGLSYGYTF

abundance: few
v_gene: TRBV14
d_gene: NA
j_gene: TRBJ2-3
CDR3nt: TGTGCCAGCAGGAAGCAGGGGTCGCCAGATACGCAGTATTTT
CDR3aa: CASRKQGSPDTQYF

abundance: once
v_gene: TRBV6-5
d_gene: TRBD1
j_gene: TRBJ2-2
CDR3nt: TGTGCCAGCAGTCTCGGGACAGCCGGGGAGCTGTTTTTT
CDR3aa: CASSLGTAGELFF

abundance: NA
v_gene: TRBV9
d_gene: NA
j_gene: TRBJ2-6
CDR3nt: TGTGCCAGCTACGGAGGCTCTGGGGCCAACGTCCTGACTTTC
CDR3aa: CASYGGSGANVLTF

abundance: NA
v_gene: TRBV10-2
d_gene: NA
j_gene: TRBJ2-7
CDR3nt: TGCGCCAGCAGGGCAGGGGACGTCTACGAGCAGTACTTC
CDR3aa: CASRAGDVYEQYF

abundance: NA
v_gene: TRBV5-1
d_gene: TRBD2
j_gene: TRBJ2-3
CDR3nt: TGCGCCAGCAGCTCCTCGGGAGGCGGTACGCAGTATTTT
CDR3aa: CASSSSGGGTQYF

abundance: NA
v_gene: TRBV5-1
d_gene: NA
j_gene: TRBJ1-6
CDR3nt: TGCGCCAGCAGCTTGGCCGGAGCCAGCGCCGGGAATTCACCCCTCCACTTT
CDR3aa: CASSLAGASAGNSPLHF

abundance: few
v_gene: TRBV6-5
d_gene: NA
j_gene: TRBJ1-6
CDR3nt: TGTGCCAGCAGTTCAGGGATGGGTTCACCCCTCCACTTT
CDR3aa: CASSSGMGSPLHF

abundance: NA
v_gene: TRBV18
d_gene: TRBD1
j_gene: TRBJ2-5
CDR3nt: TGTGCCAGCTCACCACCGGTGGACAGGGGGCGAGAGACCCAGTACTTC
CDR3aa: CASSPPVDRGRETQYF

abundance: few
v_gene: TRBV5-6
d_gene: NA
j_gene: TRBJ1-5
CDR3nt: TGTGCCAGCAGCTTCTGGCAGGGCAATCAGCCCCAGCATTTT
CDR3aa: CASSFWQGNQPQHF

abundance: NA
v_gene: TRBV12-5
d_gene: NA
j_gene: TRBJ1-1
CDR3nt: TGTGCTAGTGGTGAGGGGGGGGCTGGTTCTAGGGCTTTCTTT
CDR3aa: CASGEGGAGSRAFF

abundance: NA
v_gene: TRBV30
d_gene: NA
j_gene: TRBJ1-4
CDR3nt: TGTGCCTGGAGCAGGGGTGATGAAAAACTGTTTTTT
CDR3aa: CAWSRGDEKLFF

abundance: once
v_gene: TRBV5-8
d_gene: NA
j_gene: TRBJ2-5
CDR3nt: TGTGCCAGCAGCTTGGGAGCGGGCGCCGAGACCCAGTACTTC
CDR3aa: CASSLGAGAETQYF

abundance: NA
v_gene: TRBV15
d_gene: TRBD1
j_gene: TRBJ1-1
CDR3nt: TGTGCCACCAGCAGAGCGGGCAGGGGGGACACTGAAGCTTTCTTT
CDR3aa: CATSRAGRGDTEAFF

abundance: NA
v_gene: TRBV6-5
d_gene: TRBD1
j_gene: TRBJ1-1
CDR3nt: TGTGCCAGCAGTTACGAGGGGACAGGTCTGAACACTGAAGCTTTCTTT
CDR3aa: CASSYEGTGLNTEAFF

abundance: once
v_gene: TRBV25-1
d_gene: NA
j_gene: TRBJ2-5
CDR3nt: TGTGCCAGCAGATTCCTAGAGACCCAGTACTTC
CDR3aa: CASRFLETQYF

abundance: NA
v_gene: TRBV9
d_gene: NA
j_gene: TRBJ2-7
CDR3nt: TGTGCCAGCAGCGTAGACGATTCGCAGGTACAGTTCGAGCAGTACTTC
CDR3aa: CASSVDDSQVQFEQYF

abundance: few
v_gene: TRBV5-4
d_gene: NA
j_gene: TRBJ1-6
CDR3nt: TGTGCCAGCGGCTTACAGGGAATCTCCTATAATTCACCCCTCCACTTT
CDR3aa: CASGLQGISYNSPLHF

abundance: NA
v_gene: TRBV7-9
d_gene: TRBD1
j_gene: TRBJ2-2
CDR3nt: TGTGCCAGCAGCGGGGACAGGGGTGGGAACACCGGGGAGCTGTTTTTT
CDR3aa: CASSGDRGGNTGELFF

abundance: few
v_gene: TRBV5-1
d_gene: NA
j_gene: TRBJ1-4
CDR3nt: TGCGCCAGCAGCCCCTACGGGGGAAGCTCCATTACAACTAATGAAAAACTGTTTTTT
CDR3aa: CASSPYGGSSITTNEKLFF

abundance: few
v_gene: TRBV5-4
d_gene: TRBD2
j_gene: TRBJ2-5
CDR3nt: TGTGCCAGCAGCTTGCCCTCTAGCGGGGGTAGGGGAGAGACCCAGTACTTC
CDR3aa: CASSLPSSGGRGETQYF

abundance: once
v_gene: TRBV2
d_gene: TRBD1
j_gene: TRBJ1-4
CDR3nt: TGTGCCAGCGGGACAGGGGGTCTTGAAAAACTGTTTTTT
CDR3aa: CASGTGGLEKLFF

abundance: NA
v_gene: TRBV6-5
d_gene: TRBD1
j_gene: TRBJ2-7
CDR3nt: TGTGCCAGCAGTGGCGACAGGGTTCCCTACGAGCAGTACTTC
CDR3aa: CASSGDRVPYEQYF

abundance: NA
v_gene: TRBV7-8
d_gene: TRBD2
j_gene: TRBJ2-1
CDR3nt: TGTGCCAGCAACGGGGGGACCTACAATGAGCAGTTCTTC
CDR3aa: CASNGGTYNEQFF

abundance: NA
v_gene: TRBV11-2
d_gene: TRBD1
j_gene: TRBJ2-7
CDR3nt: TGTGCCAGCAGCTTAGATCTGGTGACAGGGGTCTACGAGCAGTACTTC
CDR3aa: CASSLDLVTGVYEQYF

abundance: few
v_gene: TRBV5-6
d_gene: NA
j_gene: TRBJ2-2
CDR3nt: TGTGCCAGCACCCTGGACTGGAACACCGGGGAGCTGTTTTTT
CDR3aa: CASTLDWNTGELFF

abundance: NA
v_gene: TRBV12-5
d_gene: NA
j_gene: TRBJ1-1
CDR3nt: TGTGCTAGTGGTTTGAATACAGACACTGAAGCTTTCTTT
CDR3aa: CASGLNTDTEAFF

abundance: few
v_gene: TRBV4-2
d_gene: NA
j_gene: TRBJ1-5
CDR3nt: TGTGCCAGCAGCCAAGAGCAGGGCAATCAGCCCCAGCATTTT
CDR3aa: CASSQEQGNQPQHF

abundance: NA
v_gene: TRBV30
d_gene: NA
j_gene: TRBJ1-2
CDR3nt: TGTGCCTGCCGACAGTCGAACTATGGCTACACCTTC
CDR3aa: CACRQSNYGYTF

abundance: NA
v_gene: TRBV6-1
d_gene: TRBD1
j_gene: TRBJ1-2
CDR3nt: TGTGCCAGCAGTGTACAGGGGGACTATGGCTACACCTTC
CDR3aa: CASSVQGDYGYTF

abundance: few
v_gene: TRBV20-1
d_gene: NA
j_gene: TRBJ2-5
CDR3nt: TGCAGTGCCCAGAACCAAGAGACCCAGTACTTC
CDR3aa: CSAQNQETQYF

abundance: few
v_gene: TRBV6-6
d_gene: NA
j_gene: TRBJ1-2
CDR3nt: TGTGCCAGCAGAACAGAATACTATGGCTACACCTTC
CDR3aa: CASRTEYYGYTF

abundance: once
v_gene: TRBV6-5
d_gene: NA
j_gene: TRBJ1-1
CDR3nt: TGTGCCAGCAGTTCCTCTGTGAGGAACACTGAAGCTTTCTTT
CDR3aa: CASSSSVRNTEAFF

abundance: few
v_gene: TRBV15
d_gene: TRBD1
j_gene: TRBJ1-2
CDR3nt: TGTGCCACCAGCAGAGATATACCCAAATTAAGGACAGGGAACTATGGCTACACCTTC
CDR3aa: CATSRDIPKLRTGNYGYTF

abundance: few
v_gene: TRBV18
d_gene: NA
j_gene: TRBJ1-5
CDR3nt: TGTGCCAGCTCCTCTGCCATACCAGGATATAGCAATCAGCCCCAGCATTTT
CDR3aa: CASSSAIPGYSNQPQHF

abundance: NA
v_gene: TRBV18
d_gene: NA
j_gene: TRBJ1-2
CDR3nt: TGTGCCAGCTCACCACAGGAAGGGAGAATCGACTACACCTTC
CDR3aa: CASSPQEGRIDYTF

abundance: NA
v_gene: TRBV5-6
d_gene: TRBD2
j_gene: TRBJ2-7
CDR3nt: TGTGCCAGCAGCTTCATCCTAGCGGGGGACGAGCAGTACTTC
CDR3aa: CASSFILAGDEQYF

abundance: once
v_gene: TRBV2
d_gene: NA
j_gene: TRBJ1-6
CDR3nt: TGTGCCAGCAGTGTGCTGAGGCAGGGTGATTCACCCCTCCACTTT
CDR3aa: CASSVLRQGDSPLHF

abundance: few
v_gene: TRBV6-1
d_gene: TRBD1
j_gene: TRBJ1-5
CDR3nt: TGTGCCAGCCTGGGACAGATTCAGCCCCAGCATTTT
CDR3aa: CASLGQIQPQHF

abundance: NA
v_gene: TRBV1
d_gene: NA
j_gene: TRBJ1-5
CDR3nt: TGCACCAGCAGCCAACTTAATAGCAATCAGCCCCAGCATTTT
CDR3aa: CTSSQLNSNQPQHF

abundance: NA
v_gene: TRBV5-6
d_gene: NA
j_gene: TRBJ1-6
CDR3nt: TGTGCCAGCAGCTTGGACGGGAGGAGAAATTCACCCCTCCACTTT
CDR3aa: CASSLDGRRNSPLHF

abundance: few
v_gene: TRBV2
d_gene: TRBD2
j_gene: TRBJ2-1
CDR3nt: TGTGCCAGCAGTGTCCACGCGGGACTAGCTTACAATGAGCAGTTCTTC
CDR3aa: CASSVHAGLAYNEQFF

abundance: NA
v_gene: TRBV5-4
d_gene: TRBD1
j_gene: TRBJ1-6
CDR3nt: TGTGCCAGCAGCACCGGGACAGGGGCCGGATCAAACTCACCCCTCCACTTT
CDR3aa: CASSTGTGAGSNSPLHF

abundance: NA
v_gene: TRBV2
d_gene: TRBD1
j_gene: TRBJ2-3
CDR3nt: TGTGCCAGCGGAGGTCTCCCCGGGACAGGGGAATTGGATACGCAGTATTTT
CDR3aa: CASGGLPGTGELDTQYF

abundance: NA
v_gene: TRBV9
d_gene: NA
j_gene: TRBJ1-1
CDR3nt: TGTGCCAGCAGCGCTAGACAAACCGGGGACACTGAAGCTTTCTTT
CDR3aa: CASSARQTGDTEAFF

abundance: NA
v_gene: TRBV6-1
d_gene: TRBD1
j_gene: TRBJ1-1
CDR3nt: TGTGCCAGCAGTGACAGGCAGGGACAGACTGAAGCTTTCTTT
CDR3aa: CASSDRQGQTEAFF

abundance: NA
v_gene: TRBV6-4
d_gene: NA
j_gene: TRBJ1-2
CDR3nt: TGTGCCAGCAGTCAGGCTGGGTATGGCTACACCTTC
CDR3aa: CASSQAGYGYTF